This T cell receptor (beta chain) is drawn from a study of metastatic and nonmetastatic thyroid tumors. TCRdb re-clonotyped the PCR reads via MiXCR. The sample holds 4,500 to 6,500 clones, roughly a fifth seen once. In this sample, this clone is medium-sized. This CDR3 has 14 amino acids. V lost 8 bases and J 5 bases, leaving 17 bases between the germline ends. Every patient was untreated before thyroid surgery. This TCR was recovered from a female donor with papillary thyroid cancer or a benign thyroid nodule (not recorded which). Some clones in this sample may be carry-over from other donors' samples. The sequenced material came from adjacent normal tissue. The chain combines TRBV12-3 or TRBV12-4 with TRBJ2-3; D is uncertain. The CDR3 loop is CASLDSTMRDTQYF. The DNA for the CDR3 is TGTGCCAGCCTTGACTCGACCATGAGAGATACGCAGTATTTT.